The rows below give T cell receptor beta chains drawn from one sample of a study of T-cell reconstitution after alpha-beta-depleted transplantation in children. TCRdb passed the PCR reads through MiXCR, listing each CDR3 protein once. Of about 600,000 distinct CDR3 sequences listed, 10% to 15% are singletons. Here the sequenced sample was PBMCs, mostly from graft donor cells, taken 360 days after TCRalphabeta/CD19-depleted stem cell transplant. These TCRs come from a male patient between 5 and 17 years old who had a stem cell transplant for acute myeloid leukemia, so the T cells may come from the graft donor. CDR3s include the opening cysteine and the closing phenylalanine or tryptophan. Size is omitted from some rows. Given values are once, few, many or a class for expanded clones.

abundance,j_gene,v_gene,CDR3aa
-,TRBJ2-1,TRBV28,CASSPRGTSGIVYNEQFF
many,TRBJ2-1,TRBV10-3,CAIRRTGNSNEQFF
few,TRBJ2-1,TRBV29-1,CSVEELISHYNEQFF
many,TRBJ2-1,TRBV7-2,CASSFSPTSSYNEQFF
-,TRBJ2-3,TRBV20-1,CSARGLAEGNTQYF
many,TRBJ2-5,TRBV20-1,CSARAHGTSGLKTQYF
-,TRBJ2-4,TRBV4-3,CASSQEGLAGNIQYF
-,TRBJ2-7,TRBV20-1,CSARGNPRTSGSLREQYF
-,TRBJ2-3,TRBV19,CASSQLAPSAQYF
many,TRBJ2-3,TRBV29-1,CSAGGGRTDTQYF
-,TRBJ2-3,TRBV7-2,CASSARRPGVISTDTQYF
-,TRBJ2-7,TRBV7-2,CASSLAGGPPFSYEQYF
many,TRBJ2-2,TRBV29-1,CSVDAGNTGELFF
few,TRBJ1-1,TRBV12-3/TRBV12-4,CASSVQGDTEAFF
many,TRBJ1-5,TRBV21-1,CASSKEEKGGSNQPQHF
many,TRBJ2-2,TRBV9,CASSVYSNTGELFF
few,TRBJ2-3,TRBV6-5,CASSYGSSGATDTQYF
few,TRBJ2-2,TRBV3-1,CASSQDQASGNTGELFF
-,TRBJ2-7,TRBV25-1,CASSRGFGTYEQYF
few,TRBJ2-7,TRBV5-1,CASSLGTSGRDGYEQYF
-,TRBJ2-1,TRBV20-1,CSATDWLRNEQFF
-,TRBJ2-1,TRBV18,CASSPADERSYNEQFF
-,TRBJ1-6,TRBV28,CASSFPPGGILAPLHF
-,TRBJ2-1,TRBV4-2,CASSTDEGAEGFF
-,TRBJ1-2,TRBV15,CAAAGTGYGYTF
-,TRBJ2-5,TRBV6-5,CASSFRRGTLFQTQYF
few,TRBJ2-1,TRBV6-1,CASNLLDDGNEQFF
few,TRBJ2-1,TRBV11-2,CASSLEDGGRGVPLSSYNEQFF
-,TRBJ2-1,TRBV28,CASSFRRQFF
few,TRBJ2-3,TRBV9,CASSVAGVTSTDTQYF
-,TRBJ2-2,TRBV4-3,CASSQEGLADTGELFF
many,TRBJ2-7,TRBV2,CASSETGVSSYEQYF
-,TRBJ2-7,TRBV28,CASNRPLSEQYF
-,TRBJ1-2,TRBV7-2,CASSLGRKGYGYTF
many,TRBJ2-5,TRBV29-1,CSVEPRDSQETQYF
many,TRBJ2-3,TRBV29-1,CSVAADTQYF
many,TRBJ2-7,TRBV5-4,CASSRQDSYEQYF
-,TRBJ2-3,TRBV9,CASSVAGRGADTQYF
few,TRBJ2-7,TRBV28,CASTSGRDSSYEQYF
many,TRBJ2-1,TRBV28,CASSFRFGIGANEQFF
-,TRBJ2-2,TRBV6-5,CASSYRGLAGAHTGELFF
few,TRBJ2-1,TRBV19,CASSTSMGGPGEQFF
few,TRBJ2-3,TRBV5-1,CASSLTVPDRTDTQYF
few,TRBJ2-1,TRBV6-2/TRBV6-3,CASSSLAGGPHNEQFF
-,TRBJ2-1,TRBV25-1,CASSVPRGLYNEQFF
-,TRBJ2-7,TRBV20-1,CSARDRQGHSYEQYF
-,TRBJ2-1,TRBV3-1,CASTQSRGTLSSYNEQFF
many,TRBJ2-5,TRBV19,CASSKREETQYF
-,TRBJ2-4,TRBV3-1,CASSLTDRALPTLAKNIQYF